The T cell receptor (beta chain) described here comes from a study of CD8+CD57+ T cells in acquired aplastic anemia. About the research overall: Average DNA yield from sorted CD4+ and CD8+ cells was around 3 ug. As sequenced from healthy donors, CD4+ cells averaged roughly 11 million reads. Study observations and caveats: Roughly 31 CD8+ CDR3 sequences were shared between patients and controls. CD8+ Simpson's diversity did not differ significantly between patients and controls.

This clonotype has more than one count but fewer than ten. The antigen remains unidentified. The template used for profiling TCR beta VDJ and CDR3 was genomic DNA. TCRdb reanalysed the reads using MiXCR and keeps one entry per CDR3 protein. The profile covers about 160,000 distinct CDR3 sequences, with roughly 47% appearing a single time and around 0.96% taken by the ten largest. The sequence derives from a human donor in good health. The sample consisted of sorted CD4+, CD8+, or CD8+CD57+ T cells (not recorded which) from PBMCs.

The CDR3 DNA is TGTGCCAGCTCACCACCGCTTATTGGGACAGGGGGCCGAGAGCAGTACTTC. Protein: CASSPPLIGTGGREQYF. The V call is TRBV18, the J call TRBJ2-7; 12 nucleotides align to TRBD1. The ends lost 0 bases at V and 7 bases at J; junction bases unmatched: 10. Germline V lookup: CDR1 KGHSH, CDR2 LQKENI. The CDR3 has 17 amino acids.